The T cell receptor beta chain under discussion was sequenced for a study of cytomegalovirus exposure and HLA in healthy donors. Study-wide results and limits: The authors enumerated 164 TCR beta chains as linked to cytomegalovirus. A later analysis linked a missense variant in DCLRE1C to the trimming of TCR beta V and J genes. Evidence from a later analysis indicated that most CMV-associated TCR beta chains looked HLA-restricted.

PCR employed 60 Vbeta and 13 Jbeta primers. In the authors' methods: The count from a later analysis was about 80 million unique TCR beta chains, some 12 million of them shared. Some clones are missing from TCRdb's copy, which holds only in-frame ones; the method was immunoSEQ multiplex PCR. V, J and clone size were drawn from that table, and D and trimming were deduced from the DNA. Its clone listing holds over 150,000 clones. With regard to this clone: The antigen is not known.

The sample was PBMCs. This receptor was taken from a boy younger than 18 in good health and CMV-seronegative.

In DNA form, the CDR3 reads TGTGCCAGCAGCGACTGGACAGGGGGTGGGACCCAGTACTTC. It yields the protein CASSDWTGGGTQYF. The rearrangement uses TRBV9 and TRBJ2-5; 10 positions agree with TRBD1. CDR3 length: 14 residues. With 3 bases clipped from V and 7 bases from J, the junction kept 6 bases outside the gene matches. Germline V gene lookup returns CDR1 SGDLS and CDR2 YYNGEE.